This is a list of T cell receptor beta chains from one sample in a study of T cell responses to AZD1222 COVID-19 vaccine. Only in-frame clones appear in the TCRdb table, and some are missing; sequencing was by immunoSEQ multiplex PCR. The sample includes about 120,000 clones, 90% seen only once; the top ten take 7.2%. The sample in question was peripheral blood, obtained on day 0 of AZD1222 vaccination. Receptor source: an adult in good health. Each CDR3 is given with its conserved first and last residue. The order of the fields is clone size, D gene, J gene, V gene, CDR3 protein, CDR3 DNA. D genes are given only for firm matches. Size is omitted from some rows. Given values are once, few, many or a class for expanded clones.

clone size: NA; D gene: TRBD1; J gene: TRBJ1-3; V gene: TRBV5-8; CDR3 protein: CASSLGTASGNTIYF; CDR3 DNA: TGTGCCAGCAGCTTAGGGACAGCCTCTGGAAACACCATATATTTT
clone size: NA; D gene: NA; J gene: TRBJ1-3; V gene: TRBV6-1; CDR3 protein: CASSEAWGNTIYF; CDR3 DNA: TGTGCCAGCAGTGAGGCCTGGGGAAACACCATATATTTT
clone size: NA; D gene: NA; J gene: TRBJ1-2; V gene: TRBV18; CDR3 protein: CASSPDLRPRDYGYTF; CDR3 DNA: TGTGCCAGCTCACCAGACCTGCGACCCAGAGACTATGGCTACACCTTC
clone size: NA; D gene: NA; J gene: TRBJ2-2; V gene: TRBV28; CDR3 protein: CASSLLRGQPNTGELFF; CDR3 DNA: TGTGCCAGCAGTCTACTACGGGGGCAGCCGAACACCGGGGAGCTGTTTTTT
clone size: NA; D gene: TRBD1; J gene: TRBJ2-7; V gene: TRBV2; CDR3 protein: CASSAGQGADEQYF; CDR3 DNA: TGTGCCAGCAGTGCTGGACAGGGGGCCGACGAGCAGTACTTC
clone size: NA; D gene: NA; J gene: TRBJ2-1; V gene: TRBV19; CDR3 protein: CASNKGSYNEQFF; CDR3 DNA: TGTGCCAGTAATAAGGGCTCCTACAATGAGCAGTTCTTC
clone size: few; D gene: NA; J gene: TRBJ2-7; V gene: TRBV7-2; CDR3 protein: CASSLTKQSYEQYF; CDR3 DNA: TGTGCCAGCAGCTTAACCAAACAATCCTACGAGCAGTACTTC
clone size: NA; D gene: TRBD2; J gene: TRBJ2-1; V gene: TRBV13; CDR3 protein: CASSTRLAGGYEQFF; CDR3 DNA: TGTGCCAGCAGCACCCGACTAGCAGGAGGCTATGAGCAGTTCTTC
clone size: NA; D gene: TRBD1; J gene: TRBJ2-7; V gene: TRBV20-1; CDR3 protein: CSASDRGWLYF; CDR3 DNA: TGCAGTGCCAGCGACAGGGGGTGGTTGTACTTC
clone size: NA; D gene: NA; J gene: TRBJ1-1; V gene: TRBV6-5; CDR3 protein: CASSYGSGLNTEAFF; CDR3 DNA: TGTGCCAGCAGTTATGGCTCCGGCTTGAACACTGAAGCTTTCTTT
clone size: NA; D gene: NA; J gene: TRBJ1-4; V gene: TRBV28; CDR3 protein: CASGQGGSATNEKLFF; CDR3 DNA: TGTGCCAGCGGACAAGGGGGGAGTGCAACTAATGAAAAACTGTTTTTT
clone size: NA; D gene: TRBD1; J gene: TRBJ2-4; V gene: TRBV5-1; CDR3 protein: CASSSFDRVKNIQYF; CDR3 DNA: TGCGCCAGCAGCTCCTTCGACAGGGTCAAAAACATTCAGTACTTC
clone size: once; D gene: TRBD1; J gene: TRBJ2-2; V gene: TRBV3-1/TRBV3-2; CDR3 protein: CASSQDLTGGHGELFF; CDR3 DNA: TGTGCCAGCAGCCAAGATCTCACAGGGGGCCACGGGGAGCTGTTTTTT
clone size: once; D gene: NA; J gene: TRBJ2-1; V gene: TRBV7-7; CDR3 protein: CASSLDAYNEQFF; CDR3 DNA: TGTGCCAGCAGCTTAGATGCCTACAATGAGCAGTTCTTC
clone size: NA; D gene: TRBD1; J gene: TRBJ1-2; V gene: TRBV5-6; CDR3 protein: CASSLPETGRPYGYTF; CDR3 DNA: TGTGCCAGCAGCTTACCGGAGACAGGGCGGCCCTATGGCTACACCTTC
clone size: NA; D gene: TRBD1; J gene: TRBJ2-7; V gene: TRBV7-6; CDR3 protein: CASSPRQGGVHEQYF; CDR3 DNA: TGTGCCAGCAGCCCCCGACAGGGTGGGGTCCACGAGCAGTACTTC
clone size: NA; D gene: TRBD1; J gene: TRBJ1-2; V gene: TRBV7-8; CDR3 protein: CASSLRPKDRDPLGGYTF; CDR3 DNA: TGTGCCAGCAGCTTAAGGCCGAAGGACAGGGACCCTCTGGGTGGCTACACCTTC
clone size: few; D gene: TRBD1; J gene: TRBJ2-7; V gene: TRBV7-2; CDR3 protein: CASSLMLGQGYEQYF; CDR3 DNA: TGTGCCAGCAGCCTAATGCTGGGACAGGGCTACGAGCAGTACTTC
clone size: NA; D gene: NA; J gene: TRBJ2-3; V gene: TRBV24-1; CDR3 protein: CATSDQREMADTQYF; CDR3 DNA: TGTGCCACCAGTGACCAACGGGAAATGGCAGATACGCAGTATTTT
clone size: NA; D gene: TRBD1; J gene: TRBJ2-7; V gene: TRBV9; CDR3 protein: CASSVTGQGYEQYF; CDR3 DNA: TGTGCCAGCAGCGTAACGGGACAGGGCTACGAGCAGTACTTC
clone size: NA; D gene: TRBD2; J gene: TRBJ2-1; V gene: TRBV19; CDR3 protein: CASSLAGGNYNEQFF; CDR3 DNA: TGTGCCAGTAGTCTAGCGGGAGGGAACTACAATGAGCAGTTCTTC
clone size: NA; D gene: TRBD2; J gene: TRBJ2-1; V gene: TRBV28; CDR3 protein: CASSTWTSGRAYPLF; CDR3 DNA: TGTGCCAGCAGTACCTGGACTAGCGGGAGGGCCTATCCCCTCTTC
clone size: NA; D gene: NA; J gene: TRBJ2-1; V gene: TRBV19; CDR3 protein: CASSNFAGPYNEQFF; CDR3 DNA: TGTGCCAGTAGTAATTTTGCGGGGCCATACAATGAGCAGTTCTTC
clone size: medium-sized; D gene: NA; J gene: TRBJ2-3; V gene: TRBV27; CDR3 protein: CASSLGVTDTQYF; CDR3 DNA: TGTGCCAGCAGTTTAGGGGTCACAGATACGCAGTATTTT
clone size: NA; D gene: NA; J gene: TRBJ2-7; V gene: TRBV27; CDR3 protein: CASSLSTGNEQYF; CDR3 DNA: TGTGCCAGCAGTTTATCGACGGGGAACGAGCAGTACTTC
clone size: NA; D gene: TRBD1; J gene: TRBJ1-4; V gene: TRBV27; CDR3 protein: CASKGQATNEKLFF; CDR3 DNA: TGTGCCAGCAAAGGACAGGCGACTAATGAAAAACTGTTTTTT
clone size: once; D gene: TRBD1; J gene: TRBJ1-3; V gene: TRBV24-1; CDR3 protein: CATSKTGAGNTIYF; CDR3 DNA: TGTGCCACCAGTAAGACAGGGGCTGGAAACACCATATATTTT
clone size: few; D gene: TRBD1; J gene: TRBJ1-1; V gene: TRBV19; CDR3 protein: CATKWTGEHAEAFF; CDR3 DNA: TGTGCCACTAAATGGACAGGGGAGCACGCTGAAGCTTTCTTT
clone size: once; D gene: NA; J gene: TRBJ1-1; V gene: TRBV19; CDR3 protein: CASRGRGDKEAFF; CDR3 DNA: TGTGCCAGTAGGGGCAGGGGCGATAAGGAAGCTTTCTTT
clone size: NA; D gene: NA; J gene: TRBJ2-2; V gene: TRBV6-4; CDR3 protein: CASSEQGTNTGELFF; CDR3 DNA: TGTGCCAGCAGTGAGCAGGGGACGAACACCGGGGAGCTGTTTTTT
clone size: NA; D gene: NA; J gene: TRBJ2-7; V gene: TRBV12-3/TRBV12-4; CDR3 protein: CASSLQDYEQYF; CDR3 DNA: TGTGCCAGCAGTTTACAGGATTACGAGCAGTACTTC
clone size: NA; D gene: NA; J gene: TRBJ2-2; V gene: TRBV7-9; CDR3 protein: CASRGRRDGSTGELFF; CDR3 DNA: TGTGCCAGCAGGGGAAGGCGCGACGGTAGCACCGGGGAGCTGTTTTTT
clone size: NA; D gene: NA; J gene: TRBJ2-7; V gene: TRBV27; CDR3 protein: CASSLSSLYEQYF; CDR3 DNA: TGTGCCAGCAGTTTATCGAGCCTCTACGAGCAGTACTTC
clone size: NA; D gene: NA; J gene: TRBJ1-4; V gene: TRBV2; CDR3 protein: CASSEVESQFF; CDR3 DNA: TGTGCCAGCAGTGAAGTGGAGAGTCAGTTTTTT
clone size: once; D gene: NA; J gene: TRBJ2-7; V gene: TRBV7-2; CDR3 protein: CASSLPNSYEQYF; CDR3 DNA: TGTGCCAGCAGCCTACCGAATTCCTACGAGCAGTACTTC
clone size: once; D gene: NA; J gene: TRBJ2-3; V gene: TRBV3-1/TRBV3-2; CDR3 protein: CASSSRTRGAGRDTQYF; CDR3 DNA: TGTGCCAGCAGCTCCCGCACCAGAGGCGCGGGCCGGGATACGCAGTATTTT
clone size: NA; D gene: TRBD1; J gene: TRBJ1-2; V gene: TRBV18; CDR3 protein: CASSHWDRSYGYTF; CDR3 DNA: TGTGCCAGCTCACACTGGGACAGGTCCTATGGCTACACCTTC
clone size: NA; D gene: NA; J gene: TRBJ2-7; V gene: TRBV5-4; CDR3 protein: CASSFGGFGSEQYF; CDR3 DNA: TGTGCCAGCAGCTTTGGGGGATTCGGCTCCGAGCAGTACTTC
clone size: NA; D gene: NA; J gene: TRBJ1-4; V gene: TRBV11-2; CDR3 protein: CASSRQKKLFF; CDR3 DNA: TGTGCCAGCAGCCGTCAGAAGAAACTGTTTTTT
clone size: NA; D gene: TRBD2; J gene: TRBJ2-3; V gene: TRBV27; CDR3 protein: CASSRKTSGSFNTQYF; CDR3 DNA: TGTGCCAGCAGCCGCAAAACTAGCGGGAGCTTCAATACGCAGTATTTT
clone size: NA; D gene: NA; J gene: TRBJ2-1; V gene: TRBV3-1/TRBV3-2; CDR3 protein: CASSQESQSLLSYNEQFF; CDR3 DNA: TGTGCCAGCAGCCAAGAGTCCCAGAGCCTACTTTCCTACAATGAGCAGTTCTTC
clone size: few; D gene: NA; J gene: TRBJ2-7; V gene: TRBV2; CDR3 protein: CASSARGWSEQYF; CDR3 DNA: TGTGCCAGCAGTGCCCGTGGGTGGAGCGAGCAGTACTTC
clone size: NA; D gene: NA; J gene: TRBJ2-7; V gene: TRBV11-2; CDR3 protein: CASSLRAGTYEQYF; CDR3 DNA: TGTGCCAGCAGCTTGAGGGCAGGAACCTACGAGCAGTACTTC
clone size: NA; D gene: NA; J gene: TRBJ1-1; V gene: TRBV3-1/TRBV3-2; CDR3 protein: CASSPMGRTEAFF; CDR3 DNA: TGTGCCAGCAGCCCGATGGGAAGGACTGAAGCTTTCTTT
clone size: few; D gene: TRBD1; J gene: TRBJ1-1; V gene: TRBV18; CDR3 protein: CASSRTGKNTEAFF; CDR3 DNA: TGTGCCAGCTCTCGGACAGGGAAGAACACTGAAGCTTTCTTT
clone size: NA; D gene: NA; J gene: TRBJ1-3; V gene: TRBV28; CDR3 protein: CASSQTGSGNTIYF; CDR3 DNA: TGTGCCAGCAGTCAAACAGGGTCTGGAAACACCATATATTTT
clone size: NA; D gene: NA; J gene: TRBJ1-5; V gene: TRBV27; CDR3 protein: CASSPKSSAGPQHF; CDR3 DNA: TGTGCCAGCAGTCCCAAGAGCTCTGCCGGGCCCCAGCATTTT
clone size: NA; D gene: TRBD2; J gene: TRBJ2-1; V gene: TRBV18; CDR3 protein: CASSPPGLAGGRNEQFF; CDR3 DNA: TGTGCCAGCTCACCACCGGGACTAGCGGGAGGTAGAAATGAGCAGTTCTTC
clone size: NA; D gene: NA; J gene: TRBJ1-6; V gene: TRBV5-1; CDR3 protein: CASSFTVSSYNSPLHF; CDR3 DNA: TGCGCCAGCAGCTTTACAGTGAGCTCCTATAATTCACCCCTCCACTTT
clone size: once; D gene: TRBD1; J gene: TRBJ1-6; V gene: TRBV27; CDR3 protein: CASSLRRDRVGSPLHF; CDR3 DNA: TGTGCCAGCAGTTTACGAAGAGACAGGGTAGGGTCACCCCTCCACTTT
clone size: NA; D gene: TRBD1; J gene: TRBJ1-4; V gene: TRBV25-1; CDR3 protein: CASSATLKGARVGKLFF; CDR3 DNA: TGTGCCAGCAGTGCGACACTCAAGGGGGCGCGGGTGGGAAAACTGTTTTTT
clone size: NA; D gene: NA; J gene: TRBJ1-3; V gene: TRBV5-1; CDR3 protein: CASSQGRGNTIYF; CDR3 DNA: TGCGCCAGCAGTCAAGGACGAGGAAACACCATATATTTT
clone size: few; D gene: NA; J gene: TRBJ2-7; V gene: TRBV4-1; CDR3 protein: CASSQRGTTYEQYF; CDR3 DNA: TGCGCCAGCAGCCAGAGGGGAACCACCTACGAGCAGTACTTC
clone size: NA; D gene: TRBD2; J gene: TRBJ2-7; V gene: TRBV5-4; CDR3 protein: CASTSDGRIGEQYF; CDR3 DNA: TGTGCCAGCACTTCCGACGGGAGGATTGGCGAGCAGTACTTC
clone size: NA; D gene: NA; J gene: TRBJ1-5; V gene: TRBV7-2; CDR3 protein: CASSPLNSNQPQHF; CDR3 DNA: TGTGCCAGCAGCCCCTTGAATAGCAATCAGCCCCAGCATTTT